This note documents a single TCR beta chain sequence. What it binds is unknown. This entry belongs to a study of cytomegalovirus exposure and HLA in healthy donors. Study-level findings and limits: The study listed around 150 cytomegalovirus-associated TCR beta chains.

Use of 60 Vbeta and 13 Jbeta primers characterized the PCR. Generated by immunoSEQ multiplex PCR, the TCRdb table keeps only in-frame clones and is missing some. Listed are about 160,000 clones; 1% to 1.5% falls within the top ten. Germline V lookup: CDR1 PRHDT, CDR2 FYEKMQ (reference sequence). CDR3 length: 12 residues. With 2 bases removed from V and 5 bases from J, the gap between germline ends came to 3 bases. Sequences were obtained from PBMCs. The V and J genes are TRBV13 and TRBJ1-4; no clear D gene. The receptor comes from a woman between 55 and 75 years old in good health and CMV-seronegative. The CDR3 DNA reads TGTGCCAGCAGCTTACGGAATGAAAAACTGTTTTTT. Translating it yields CASSLRNEKLFF.